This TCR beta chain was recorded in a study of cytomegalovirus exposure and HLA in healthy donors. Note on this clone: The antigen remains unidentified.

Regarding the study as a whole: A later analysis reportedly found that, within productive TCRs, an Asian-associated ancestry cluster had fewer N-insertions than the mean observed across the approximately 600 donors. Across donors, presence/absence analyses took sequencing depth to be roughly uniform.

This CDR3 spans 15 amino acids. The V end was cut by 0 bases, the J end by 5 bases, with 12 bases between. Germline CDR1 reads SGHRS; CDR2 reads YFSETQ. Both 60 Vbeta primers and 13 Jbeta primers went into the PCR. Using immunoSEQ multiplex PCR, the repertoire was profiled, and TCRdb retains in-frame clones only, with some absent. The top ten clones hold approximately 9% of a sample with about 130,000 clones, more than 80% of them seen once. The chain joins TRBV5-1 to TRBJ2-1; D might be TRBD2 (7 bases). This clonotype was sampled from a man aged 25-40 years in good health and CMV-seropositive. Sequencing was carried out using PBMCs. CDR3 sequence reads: CASSLGRGLDNEQFF. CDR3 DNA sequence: TGCGCCAGCAGCTTGGGGCGGGGGCTCGACAATGAGCAGTTCTTC.